Listed below are T cell receptor beta chains from one sample, sequenced in a study of cytotoxic CD8 clonotypes in ibrutinib-treated CLL. The repertoire was sequenced with immunoSEQ multiplex PCR; TCRdb's copy has only in-frame clones and lacks some. Of 19,000 or so clones in the sample, approximately 81% are singletons; the top ten hold about 6%. The starting material was PBMCs, obtained before ibrutinib treatment. The source is a human donor with chronic lymphocytic leukemia. The CDR3 runs from the conserved cysteine through the conserved F or W. Fields, in order: V gene, D gene, J gene, CDR3 protein. The D gene is left open where the match is weak.

TRBV11-1,TRBD2,TRBJ2-1,CASSLAGLGSYNEQFF
TRBV11-2,TRBD1,TRBJ2-5,CASSLGRTGHIGTQYF
TRBV6-5,TRBD2,TRBJ2-7,CASRPSGTYEQYF
TRBV6-5,NA,TRBJ1-4,CASSYSQGSNEKLFF
TRBV18,TRBD2,TRBJ2-3,CASSLTSEYDTQYF
TRBV7-2,TRBD2,TRBJ2-4,CASSLERDQYF
TRBV27,NA,TRBJ1-2,CATSNRPLRGYTF
TRBV6-5,NA,TRBJ1-1,CASRPGQNTEAFF
TRBV6-5,NA,TRBJ2-5,CATRHPLETQYF
TRBV6-4,NA,TRBJ2-2,CASSDSHRVSGELFF
TRBV6-6,TRBD1,TRBJ2-2,CASARQGNTGELFF
TRBV5-4,NA,TRBJ2-1,CASSLEGGRYNEQFF
TRBV19,NA,TRBJ2-3,CASTLGDTQYF
TRBV7-3,TRBD2,TRBJ2-3,CASSPRGLALLDTQYF
TRBV5-1,NA,TRBJ2-1,CASRGRGQLTDEQFF
TRBV7-9,NA,TRBJ2-2,CASSPRALDRGGELFF
TRBV4-1,NA,TRBJ1-1,CASSQVAALIGAEAFF
TRBV10-3,NA,TRBJ2-1,CAISVLGHEQFF
TRBV10-3,NA,TRBJ1-4,CAISDQGLGEKLFF
TRBV10-3,TRBD1,TRBJ1-2,CAISDGQVVGHYGYTF
TRBV19,NA,TRBJ1-2,CASSILDRYGYTF
TRBV5-1,NA,TRBJ2-7,CASRGGYEQYF
TRBV18,NA,TRBJ2-7,CASSRKVRDEQYF
TRBV11-3,NA,TRBJ2-1,CASSLGGLSPYNEQFF
TRBV7-2,TRBD2,TRBJ2-1,CASSPGRGGYNEQFF
TRBV7-8,NA,TRBJ2-7,CASSLGMPRLYEQYF
TRBV2,NA,TRBJ2-5,CASSETSAGRETQYF
TRBV28,NA,TRBJ2-5,CASSLTGPGETQYF
TRBV6-5,NA,TRBJ1-2,CASSYRTAYGYTF
TRBV11-2,NA,TRBJ2-5,CASSARETQYF
TRBV6-6,NA,TRBJ1-1,CASSLGTEAFF
TRBV6-6,NA,TRBJ2-2,CASSYSGVGELFF
TRBV7-3,NA,TRBJ2-3,CASSLGISSMGTDTQYF
TRBV6-5,NA,TRBJ2-7,CASRYSYEQYF
TRBV25-1,TRBD1,TRBJ1-5,CASRGQGSNQPQHF
TRBV28,NA,TRBJ1-2,CASSFAGPTYGYTF
TRBV5-5,TRBD1,TRBJ2-7,CASSLRGDRGYEQYF
TRBV6-5,TRBD1,TRBJ2-7,CASKGDRGRAYEQYF
TRBV4-1,NA,TRBJ2-7,CASSQAIQGKYEQYF
TRBV19,NA,TRBJ1-5,CASSMRQGSYSNQPQHF
TRBV4-3,TRBD1,TRBJ2-7,CASSQDDRGHYEQYF
TRBV6-1,NA,TRBJ2-1,CASSASDTSYNEQFF
TRBV9,NA,TRBJ1-6,CASSVRGGNSPLHF
TRBV4-1,NA,TRBJ2-3,CASSQPAGTHISDTQYF
TRBV7-8,NA,TRBJ1-6,CASTLQSGDSPLHF
TRBV10-3,TRBD1,TRBJ2-7,CAISGSGGEHEQYF
TRBV29-1,TRBD2,TRBJ2-3,CSVGGTSGGAVDTQYF
TRBV27,NA,TRBJ1-5,CASRGGMGNQPQHF
TRBV4-2,NA,TRBJ2-7,CASSQAGRRDYEQYF
TRBV7-2,NA,TRBJ1-2,CASSLGTSSHYGYTF
TRBV4-3,NA,TRBJ1-4,CASSQGSTTNEKLFF
TRBV19,TRBD1,TRBJ1-5,CASSIGTGADQPQHF
TRBV5-6,NA,TRBJ1-1,CASSPDPARDTEAFF